Here is one T cell receptor beta chain with its context. The source of the sample is a study of blood T cell repertoires in COVID-19. Study in general: Material from acute and convalescent COVID-19 was sourced from the United States, Italy and Spain.

Data came from immunoSEQ multiplex PCR; TCRdb stores just in-frame clones and leaves some out. This repertoire shows 150,000 to 200,000 clones, 80% found once; its top ten account for 5% to 8.5%. V gave up 2 bases and J gave up 2 bases, with 7 bases separating them. CDR1 MNHEY and CDR2 SVGAGI come from the germline V gene. There are 14 residues in the CDR3. This clonotype was sampled from a man aged 70 or older with active or convalescent COVID-19. This chain connects TRBV6-5 to TRBJ1-5; no clear D gene. The sequenced sample consisted of peripheral blood. The CDR3 nucleotides are TGTGCCAGCAGTTACGGGCAGGGCAATCAGCCCCAGCATTTT. Translated, it gives CASSYGQGNQPQHF.